The following is a TCR beta chain sequence with its context. Which antigen it targets is not known. A much bigger clone sits one base away, suggesting this may be a read error. The data were taken from a study of breast tumors, draining lymph nodes, adjacent tissues (TCRdb year 2016). With regard to the full study: TCR beta repertoires were compared across tumor, adjacent nontumor tissue and axillary lymph nodes obtained from breast cancer patients. The study aimed to assess the relationships and possible T-cell exchange between tumor, surrounding tissue and draining lymph node repertoires in human breast cancer.

The sequencer was an Illumina HiSeq 2000. TCR beta chain libraries were generated through multiplex PCR amplification. High-throughput sequencing was used to analyze the amplified TCR beta chain products. TCRdb itself trimmed the public reads at Q25 with fastp, ran MiXCR and retained productive beta chains. Each record represents a unique CDR3 protein, reported with the most common genes and DNA among its rows. The sample profile shows about 100,000 distinct CDR3 sequences; about 20% of them were found once. Jointly, the top ten make up over 1% of the sample. Results the study describes overall, beyond this receptor: Tumors showed preferential V and J gene usage, and their T-cell repertoire diversity fell below that of lymph nodes yet above that of nontumor tissue. The data were judged consistent with most tumor T cells deriving from the lymph node and then expanding within tumor tissue. Tumor and nontumor tissue repertoires were found to be significantly more similar in luminal-like than in basal-like breast cancer. The study presented the conclusion that tumor T cells originate in lymph nodes as consistent with a hypothesis, not as something directly demonstrated.

The germline V gene specifies SNHLY as CDR1 and FYNNEI as CDR2. Reading from cysteine to phenylalanine, the CDR3 counts 15 amino acids. The CDR3 DNA has 45 bases and is translated from base 1. Lymph node samples were obtained from the axillary draining lymph nodes of breast cancer patients. The chain is made from TRBV2 and TRBJ2-1; no D gene is confidently identified. This clonotype was obtained from a female donor with breast cancer. Some clones in this sample may be carry-over from other donors' samples. Sequencing input: axillary lymph node tissue. The bases are TGTGCCAGCAGAGCAGAACAGAGCTCCCACAATGAGCAGTTCTTC. Translated, this gives CASRAEQSSHNEQFF. Full variable domain (CDR3 extended with the reference TRBV2 and TRBJ2-1 proteins): EPEVTQTPSHQVTQMGQEVILRCVPISNHLYFYWYRQILGQKVEFLVSFYNNEISEKSEIFDDQFSVERPDGSNFTLKIRSTKLEDSAMYFCASRAEQSSHNEQFFGPGTRLTVL.